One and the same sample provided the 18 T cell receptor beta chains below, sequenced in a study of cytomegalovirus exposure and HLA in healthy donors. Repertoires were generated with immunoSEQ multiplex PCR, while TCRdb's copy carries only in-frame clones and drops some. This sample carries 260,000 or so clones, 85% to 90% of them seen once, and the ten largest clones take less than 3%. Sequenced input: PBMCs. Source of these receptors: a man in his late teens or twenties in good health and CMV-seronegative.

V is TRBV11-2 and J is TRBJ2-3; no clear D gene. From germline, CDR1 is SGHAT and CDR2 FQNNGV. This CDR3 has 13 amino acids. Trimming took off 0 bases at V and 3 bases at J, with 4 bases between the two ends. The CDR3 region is CASSLDLTDTQYF. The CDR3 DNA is TGTGCCAGCAGCTTAGATCTAACAGATACGCAGTATTTT.

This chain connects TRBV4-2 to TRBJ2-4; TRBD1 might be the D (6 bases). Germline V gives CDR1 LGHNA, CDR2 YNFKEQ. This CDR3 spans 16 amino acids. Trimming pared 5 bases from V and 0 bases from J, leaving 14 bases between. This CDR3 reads CASSRTVDLAKNIQYF. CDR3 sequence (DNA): TGTGCCAGCAGCAGGACAGTAGACCTAGCCAAAAACATTCAGTACTTC.

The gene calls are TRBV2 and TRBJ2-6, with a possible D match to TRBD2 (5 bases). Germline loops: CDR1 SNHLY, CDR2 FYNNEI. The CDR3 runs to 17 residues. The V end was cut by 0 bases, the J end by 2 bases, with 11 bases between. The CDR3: CASSEALSGTGANVLTF. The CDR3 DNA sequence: TGTGCCAGCAGTGAAGCGCTGTCCGGGACTGGGGCCAACGTCCTGACTTTC.

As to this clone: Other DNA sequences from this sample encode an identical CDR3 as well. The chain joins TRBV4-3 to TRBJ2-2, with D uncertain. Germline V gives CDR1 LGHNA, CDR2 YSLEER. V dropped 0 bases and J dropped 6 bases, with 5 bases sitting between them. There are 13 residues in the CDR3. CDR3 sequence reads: CASSQDRAGELFF. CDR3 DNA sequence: TGCGCCAGCAGCCAAGATCGGGCCGGGGAGCTGTTTTTT.

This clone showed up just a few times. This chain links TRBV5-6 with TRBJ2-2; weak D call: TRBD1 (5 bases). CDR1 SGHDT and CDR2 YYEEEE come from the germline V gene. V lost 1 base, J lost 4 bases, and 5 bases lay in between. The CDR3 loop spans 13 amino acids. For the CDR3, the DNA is TGTGCCAGCAGCTTGACAGGCACCGGGGAGCTGTTTTTT. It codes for CASSLTGTGELFF. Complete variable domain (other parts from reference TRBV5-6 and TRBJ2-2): DAGVTQSPTHLIKTRGQQVTLRCSPKSGHDTVSWYQQALGQGPQFIFQYYEEEERQRGNFPDRFSGHQFPNYSSELNVNALLLGDSALYLCASSLTGTGELFFGEGSRLTVL.

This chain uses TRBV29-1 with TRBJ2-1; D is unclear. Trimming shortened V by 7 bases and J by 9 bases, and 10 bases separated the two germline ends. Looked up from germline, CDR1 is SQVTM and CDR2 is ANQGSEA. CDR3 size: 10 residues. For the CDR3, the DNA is TGCAGCGGCGGATTGGGTGAGCAGTTCTTC. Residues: CSGGLGEQFF.

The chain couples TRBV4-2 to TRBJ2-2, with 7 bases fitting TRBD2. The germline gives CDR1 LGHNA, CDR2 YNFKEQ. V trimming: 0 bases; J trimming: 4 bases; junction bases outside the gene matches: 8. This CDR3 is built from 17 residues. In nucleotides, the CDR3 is TGTGCCAGCAGCCAAGAAGGACTAGAGATGGGCACCGGGGAGCTGTTTTTT. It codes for CASSQEGLEMGTGELFF.

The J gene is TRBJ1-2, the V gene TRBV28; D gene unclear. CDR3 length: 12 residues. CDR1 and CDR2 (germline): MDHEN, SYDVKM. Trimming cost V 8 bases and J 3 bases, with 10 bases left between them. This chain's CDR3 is CASFYSHYGYTF. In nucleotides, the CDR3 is TGTGCCAGCTTTTACAGCCACTATGGCTACACCTTC.

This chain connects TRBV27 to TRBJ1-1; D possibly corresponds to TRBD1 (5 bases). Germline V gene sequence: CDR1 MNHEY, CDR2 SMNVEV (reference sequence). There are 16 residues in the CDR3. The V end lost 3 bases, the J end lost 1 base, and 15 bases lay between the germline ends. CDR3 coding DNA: TGTGCCAGCAGTTTGCGTTGGGGCACCAGGAACACTGAAGCTTTCTTT. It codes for CASSLRWGTRNTEAFF.

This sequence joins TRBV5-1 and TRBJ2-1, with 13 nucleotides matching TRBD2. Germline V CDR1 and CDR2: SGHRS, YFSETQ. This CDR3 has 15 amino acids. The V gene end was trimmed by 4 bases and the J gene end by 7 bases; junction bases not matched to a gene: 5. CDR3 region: CASSPRLAGGNEQFF. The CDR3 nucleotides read TGCGCCAGCAGCCCCAGACTAGCGGGGGGAAATGAGCAGTTCTTC.

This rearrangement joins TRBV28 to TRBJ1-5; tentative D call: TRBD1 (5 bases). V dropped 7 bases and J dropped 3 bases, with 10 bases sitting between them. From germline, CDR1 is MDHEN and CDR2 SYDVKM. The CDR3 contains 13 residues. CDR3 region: CASTGRVNQPQHF. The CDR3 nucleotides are TGTGCCAGCACAGGCAGGGTCAATCAGCCCCAGCATTTT.

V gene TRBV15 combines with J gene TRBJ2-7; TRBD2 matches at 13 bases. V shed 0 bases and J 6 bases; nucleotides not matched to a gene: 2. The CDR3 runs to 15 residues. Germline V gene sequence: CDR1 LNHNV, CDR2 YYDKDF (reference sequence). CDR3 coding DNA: TGTGCCACCAGCAGAGATCGACTAGCGGGAGGCGAGCAGTACTTC. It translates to CATSRDRLAGGEQYF.

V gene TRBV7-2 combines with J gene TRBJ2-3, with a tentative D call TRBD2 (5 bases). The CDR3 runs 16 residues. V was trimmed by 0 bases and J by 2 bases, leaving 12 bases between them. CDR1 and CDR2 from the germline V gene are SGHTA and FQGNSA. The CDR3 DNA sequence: TGTGCCAGCAGCTTAGCCGGACTTAAATACACAGATACGCAGTATTTT. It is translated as CASSLAGLKYTDTQYF.

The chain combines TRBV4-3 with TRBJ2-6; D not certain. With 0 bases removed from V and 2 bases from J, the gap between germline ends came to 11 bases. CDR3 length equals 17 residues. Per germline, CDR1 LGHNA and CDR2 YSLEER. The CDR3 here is CASSQDSRNPGANVLTF. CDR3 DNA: TGCGCCAGCAGCCAAGATTCGAGGAACCCTGGGGCCAACGTCCTGACTTTC.

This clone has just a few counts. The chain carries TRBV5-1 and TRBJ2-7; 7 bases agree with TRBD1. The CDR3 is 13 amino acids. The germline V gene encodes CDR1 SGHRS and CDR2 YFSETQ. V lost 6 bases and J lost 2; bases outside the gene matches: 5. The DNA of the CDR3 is TGCGCCAGCAAGGATGGACAGGCCTACGAGCAGTACTTC. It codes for CASKDGQAYEQYF.

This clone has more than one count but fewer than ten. The DNA of the CDR3 is TGTGCTAGTGGATCTTTAGGGAGGCAGTTCTTC. Amino acid sequence: CASGSLGRQFF. V is TRBV12-5 and J is TRBJ2-1; D is possibly TRBD2 (5 bases). The CDR3 consists of 11 residues. V dropped 6 bases and J dropped 12 bases, with 12 bases sitting between them. The germline gives CDR1 LGHNT, CDR2 FRNRAP. The full variable domain, rest sourced from reference TRBV12-5 and TRBJ2-1, is DARVTQTPRHKVTEMGQEVTMRCQPILGHNTVFWYRQTMMQGLELLAYFRNRAPLDDSGMPKDRFSAEMPDATLATLKIQPSEPRDSAVYFCASGSLGRQFFGPGTRLTVL.

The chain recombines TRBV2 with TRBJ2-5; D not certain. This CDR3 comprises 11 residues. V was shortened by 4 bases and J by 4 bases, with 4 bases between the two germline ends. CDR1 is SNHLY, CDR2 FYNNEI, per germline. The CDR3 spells CASSVVETQYF. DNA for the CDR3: TGTGCCAGCAGTGTCGTAGAGACCCAGTACTTC. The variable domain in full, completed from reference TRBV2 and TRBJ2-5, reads EPEVTQTPSHQVTQMGQEVILRCVPISNHLYFYWYRQILGQKVEFLVSFYNNEISEKSEIFDDQFSVERPDGSNFTLKIRSTKLEDSAMYFCASSVVETQYFGPGTRLLVL.

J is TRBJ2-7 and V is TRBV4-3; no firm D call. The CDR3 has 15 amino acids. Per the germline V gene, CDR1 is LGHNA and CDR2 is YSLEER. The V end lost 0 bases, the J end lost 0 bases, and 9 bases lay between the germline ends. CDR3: CASSQDGGGSYEQYF. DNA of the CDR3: TGCGCCAGCAGCCAAGACGGCGGCGGCTCCTACGAGCAGTACTTC.